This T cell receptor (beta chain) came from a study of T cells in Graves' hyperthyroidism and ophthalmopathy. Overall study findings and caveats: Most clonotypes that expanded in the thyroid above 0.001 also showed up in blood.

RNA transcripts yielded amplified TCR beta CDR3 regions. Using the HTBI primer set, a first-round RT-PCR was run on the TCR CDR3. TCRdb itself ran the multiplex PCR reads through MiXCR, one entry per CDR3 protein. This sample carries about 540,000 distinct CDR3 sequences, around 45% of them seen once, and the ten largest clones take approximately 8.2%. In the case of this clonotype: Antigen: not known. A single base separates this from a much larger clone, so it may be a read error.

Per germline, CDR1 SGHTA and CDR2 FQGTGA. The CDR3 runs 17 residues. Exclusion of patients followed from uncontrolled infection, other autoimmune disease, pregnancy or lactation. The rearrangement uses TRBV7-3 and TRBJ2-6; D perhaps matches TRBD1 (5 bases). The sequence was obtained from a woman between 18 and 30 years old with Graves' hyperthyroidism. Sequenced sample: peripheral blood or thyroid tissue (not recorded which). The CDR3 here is CASSFGRGVAGANVLIF. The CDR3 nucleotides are TGTGCCAGCAGCTTCGGACGTGGGGTCGCTGGGGCCAACGTCCTGATTTTC.